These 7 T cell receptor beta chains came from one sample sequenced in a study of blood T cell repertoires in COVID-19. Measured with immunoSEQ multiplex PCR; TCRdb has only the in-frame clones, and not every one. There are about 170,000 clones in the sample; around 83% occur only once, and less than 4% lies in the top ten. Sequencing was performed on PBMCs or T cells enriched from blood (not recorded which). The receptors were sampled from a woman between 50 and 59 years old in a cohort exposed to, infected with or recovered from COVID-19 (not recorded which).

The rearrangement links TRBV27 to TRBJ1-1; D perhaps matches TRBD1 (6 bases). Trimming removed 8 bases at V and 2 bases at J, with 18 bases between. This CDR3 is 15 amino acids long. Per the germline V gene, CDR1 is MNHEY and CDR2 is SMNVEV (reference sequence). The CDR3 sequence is CASLNRQATNTEAFF. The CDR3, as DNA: TGTGCCAGCCTGAATCGACAGGCCACAAACACTGAAGCTTTCTTT.

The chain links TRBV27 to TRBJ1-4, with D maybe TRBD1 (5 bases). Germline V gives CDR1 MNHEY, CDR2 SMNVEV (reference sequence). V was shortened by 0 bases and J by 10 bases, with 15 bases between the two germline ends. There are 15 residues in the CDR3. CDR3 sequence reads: CASSLSGQGFGKLFF. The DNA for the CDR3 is TGTGCCAGCAGTTTATCGGGGCAGGGTTTCGGAAAACTGTTTTTT. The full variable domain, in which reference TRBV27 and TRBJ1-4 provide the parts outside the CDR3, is EAQVTQNPRYLITVTGKKLTVTCSQNMNHEYMSWYRQDPGLGLRQIYYSMNVEVTDKGDVPEGYKVSRKEKRNFPLILESPSPNQTSLYFCASSLSGQGFGKLFFGSGTQLSVL.

The CDR3 DNA reads TGTGCCAGCAGTGAAGTTCGGGATGAGCAGTTCTTC. The encoded protein is CASSEVRDEQFF. The chain uses TRBV6-1 and TRBJ2-1, with D unresolved. This CDR3 is built from 12 residues. V was trimmed by 1 base and J by 8 bases, leaving 6 bases between them. CDR1 is MNHNS, CDR2 SASEGT, per germline.

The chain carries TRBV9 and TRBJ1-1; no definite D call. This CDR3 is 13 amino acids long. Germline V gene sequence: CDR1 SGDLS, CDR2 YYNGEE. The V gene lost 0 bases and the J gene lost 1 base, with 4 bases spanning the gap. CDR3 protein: CASSVGRNTEAFF. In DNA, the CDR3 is TGTGCCAGCAGCGTAGGGAGGAACACTGAAGCTTTCTTT.

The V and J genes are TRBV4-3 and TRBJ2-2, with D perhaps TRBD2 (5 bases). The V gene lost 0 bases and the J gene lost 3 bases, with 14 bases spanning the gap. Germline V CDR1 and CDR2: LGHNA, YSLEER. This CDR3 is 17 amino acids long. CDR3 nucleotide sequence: TGCGCCAGCAGCCAAGAGGAGGTTCGGGTAGACACCGGGGAGCTGTTTTTT. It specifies CASSQEEVRVDTGELFF.

CDR3 residues: CASSLGQPNTEAFF. The CDR3 bases are TGTGCCAGCAGCTTAGGACAACCGAACACTGAAGCTTTCTTT. The chain carries TRBV7-8 and TRBJ1-1; no reliable D call. Looked up from germline, CDR1 is SGHVS and CDR2 is FQNEAQ. This CDR3 region has 14 residues. The V end lost 1 base, the J end lost 1 base, and 7 bases lay between the germline ends.

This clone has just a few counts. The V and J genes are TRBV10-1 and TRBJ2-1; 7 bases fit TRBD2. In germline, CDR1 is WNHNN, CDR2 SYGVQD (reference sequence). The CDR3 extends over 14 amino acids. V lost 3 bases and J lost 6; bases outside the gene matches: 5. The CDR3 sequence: CASSDFPGGNEQFF. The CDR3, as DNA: TGCGCCAGCAGTGATTTTCCGGGAGGCAATGAGCAGTTCTTC.